A single sample gave rise to the 11 T cell receptor beta chains below, sequenced in a study of blood T cell repertoires in COVID-19. Using immunoSEQ multiplex PCR, the repertoire was profiled, and TCRdb retains in-frame clones only, with some absent. This repertoire shows 140,000 to 150,000 clones, 88% found once; its top ten account for approximately 1.8%. Sample: peripheral blood. The receptors stem from a man in his 70s with acute or convalescent COVID-19.

The V gene is TRBV7-3, the J gene TRBJ2-7; TRBD1 matches at 10 bases. Germline V gene lookup returns CDR1 SGHTA and CDR2 FQGTGA. V dropped 5 bases and J dropped 3; count of bases not matched to a gene: 7. The CDR3 has 15 residues. The CDR3: CASSARDRGSYEQYF. CDR3 in DNA: TGTGCCAGCAGCGCCCGGGACAGGGGCAGCTACGAGCAGTACTTC.

J is TRBJ2-7 and V is TRBV28; TRBD1 aligns across 7 bases. The CDR3 loop spans 11 amino acids. V was pared by 8 bases and J by 8 bases, with 6 bases of the junction left unmatched. Germline values: CDR1 MDHEN, CDR2 SYDVKM. CDR3 amino acids: CASGYRGKQYF. The CDR3 nucleotides read TGTGCCAGCGGGTACAGGGGTAAGCAGTACTTC.

As DNA, the CDR3 is TGTGCCTGGAGTGTTCAGGGGGCTTACGAGCAGTACTTC. Residues: CAWSVQGAYEQYF. The genes are TRBV30 and TRBJ2-7; 8 bases map to TRBD1. The V gene's germline CDR1 is GTSNPN and CDR2 SVGIG (reference sequence). Trimming at V came to 0 bases and at J to 4 bases, leaving 2 bases not matched to a gene. CDR3 length: 13 residues.

This clone was detected only once. The chain couples TRBV6-5 to TRBJ1-2; TRBD1 matches 9 bases. The CDR3 runs 14 residues. CDR1 MNHEY and CDR2 SVGAGI come from the germline V gene. Trimming removed 4 bases from V and 8 bases from J; junction bases left unmatched: 8. CDR3 sequence: CASSSSGTGKGYTF. DNA of the CDR3: TGTGCCAGCAGTTCCTCCGGGACAGGGAAGGGCTACACCTTC.

The chain couples TRBV19 to TRBJ2-6; tentative D call: TRBD2 (6 bases). The V and J ends lost 7 bases and 4 bases respectively, with 14 bases between them. There are 15 residues in the CDR3. CDR1 is LNHDA and CDR2 is SQIVND in the germline V gene (reference sequence). The CDR3 DNA reads as TGTGCCAGTACGATAGGAGGGACCGGGGCCAACGTCCTGACTTTC. Translation: CASTIGGTGANVLTF.

The rearrangement links TRBV10-3 to TRBJ1-6; 9 bases are a match to TRBD1. Looked up from germline, CDR1 is ENHRY and CDR2 is SYGVKD. The J segment lost 8 bases and the V segment lost 3 bases, leaving 14 bases of the junction unmatched. The CDR3 extends over 18 amino acids. CDR3 in amino acids: CAISDPVFGQGTDSPLHF. CDR3 bases: TGTGCCATCAGTGACCCTGTTTTCGGACAGGGGACGGATTCACCCCTCCACTTT.

This clone was seen only once. The chain recombines TRBV7-9 with TRBJ2-2, with 10 positions matching TRBD2. The V and J ends lost 2 bases and 4 bases, in that order; junction bases with no gene match: 4. CDR1 SEHNR and CDR2 FQNEAQ come from the germline V gene (reference sequence). This CDR3 has 16 residues. The CDR3 protein is CASSLLAGVATGELFF. The CDR3 DNA is TGTGCCAGCAGCTTACTAGCGGGGGTCGCCACCGGGGAGCTGTTTTTT.

This clone was counted between two and nine times. This chain links TRBV24-1 with TRBJ2-1; 7 bases are a match to TRBD1. Germline V gene lookup returns CDR1 KGHDR and CDR2 SFDVKD. J was trimmed by 5 bases and V by 7 bases; bases with no gene match: 4. CDR3 length equals 13 residues. The DNA of the CDR3 is TGTGCCACCAGGACAGGGTCTGACAATGAGCAGTTCTTC. This gives the protein CATRTGSDNEQFF.

This chain uses TRBV20-1 with TRBJ1-2, with D unclear. The CDR3 extends over 12 amino acids. In germline, CDR1 is DFQATT, CDR2 SNEGSKA (reference sequence). The germline V and J ends were trimmed by 3 bases and 2 bases, with 7 bases remaining between them. The CDR3 nucleotides are TGCAGTGCTAGTAACACGAACTATGGCTACACCTTC. Residues: CSASNTNYGYTF.

V is TRBV5-5 and J is TRBJ2-2; perhaps TRBD1 as D (6 bases). The CDR3 length is 18 residues. The germline gives CDR1 SGHKS, CDR2 YYEKEE (reference sequence). Trimming took off 1 base at V and 6 bases at J, with 22 bases between the two ends. The DNA of the CDR3 is TGTGCCAGCAGCTTGATGATGGGCCAGGGGCGCTGGGCCGGGGAGCTGTTTTTT. Residues: CASSLMMGQGRWAGELFF.

The chain has TRBV19 and TRBJ2-1; 9 bases agree with TRBD2. The CDR3 consists of 15 residues. CDR1 LNHDA and CDR2 SQIVND come from the germline V gene (reference sequence). The V gene end was trimmed by 1 base and the J gene end by 9 bases; junction bases not matched to a gene: 7. The CDR3 coding sequence is TGTGCCAGTAGTATAGTAGCGGGAGTGGGAAGTGAGCAGTTCTTC. This codes for CASSIVAGVGSEQFF.